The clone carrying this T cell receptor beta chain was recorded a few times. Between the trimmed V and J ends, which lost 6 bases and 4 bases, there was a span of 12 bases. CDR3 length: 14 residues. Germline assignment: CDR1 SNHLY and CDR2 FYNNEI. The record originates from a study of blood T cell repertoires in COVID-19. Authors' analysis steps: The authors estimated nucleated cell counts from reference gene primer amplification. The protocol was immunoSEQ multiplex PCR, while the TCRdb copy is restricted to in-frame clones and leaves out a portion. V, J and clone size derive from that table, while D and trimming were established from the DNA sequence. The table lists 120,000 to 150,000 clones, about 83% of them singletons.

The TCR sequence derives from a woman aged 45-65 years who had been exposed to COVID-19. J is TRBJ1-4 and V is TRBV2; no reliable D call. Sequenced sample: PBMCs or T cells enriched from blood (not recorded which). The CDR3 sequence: CASRVVQNNEKLFF. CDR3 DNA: TGTGCCAGCAGAGTAGTACAGAATAATGAAAAACTGTTTTTT. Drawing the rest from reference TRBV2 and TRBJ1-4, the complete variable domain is EPEVTQTPSHQVTQMGQEVILRCVPISNHLYFYWYRQILGQKVEFLVSFYNNEISEKSEIFDDQFSVERPDGSNFTLKIRSTKLEDSAMYFCASRVVQNNEKLFFGSGTQLSVL.